This record looks at one TCR beta chain sequence and its context. As yet, its antigen is unknown. The CDR3 runs to 16 residues. V trimming: 11 bases; J trimming: 2 bases; junction bases outside the gene matches: 11. Germline V gene sequence: CDR1 MGHDK, CDR2 SYGVNS. The sample is drawn from a study of T cell responses to AZD1222 COVID-19 vaccine. Study-level findings and limits: The donor cohort was predominantly white British with a female majority, and clonal diversity may have been underestimated.

The assay was immunoSEQ multiplex PCR, and TCRdb's table has in-frame clones only and misses some. The table shows some 120,000 clones, with about nine tenths occurring only once. This sample comprised peripheral blood, obtained on day 0 of AZD1222 vaccination. The receptor's source is an adult in good health. The chain links TRBV25-1 to TRBJ2-1, with TRBD2 matching over 11 bases. CDR3 amino acids: CAHGLYSGRAYNEQFF. CDR3 DNA: TGTGCCCACGGCCTCTATAGCGGGAGGGCCTACAATGAGCAGTTCTTC.